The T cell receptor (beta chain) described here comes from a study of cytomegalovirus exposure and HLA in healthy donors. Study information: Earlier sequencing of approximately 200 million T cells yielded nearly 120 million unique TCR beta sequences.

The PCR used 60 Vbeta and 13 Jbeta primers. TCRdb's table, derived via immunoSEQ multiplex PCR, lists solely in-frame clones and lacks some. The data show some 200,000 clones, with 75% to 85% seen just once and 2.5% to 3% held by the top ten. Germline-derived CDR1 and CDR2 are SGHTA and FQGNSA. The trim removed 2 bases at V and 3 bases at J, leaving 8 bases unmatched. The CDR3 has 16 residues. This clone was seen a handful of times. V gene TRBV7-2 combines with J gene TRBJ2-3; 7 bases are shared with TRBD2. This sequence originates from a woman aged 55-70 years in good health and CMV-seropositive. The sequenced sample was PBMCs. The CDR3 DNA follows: TGTGCCAGCAGCTTACTGGGCTCTAGCGGTACAGATACGCAGTATTTT. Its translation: CASSLLGSSGTDTQYF.